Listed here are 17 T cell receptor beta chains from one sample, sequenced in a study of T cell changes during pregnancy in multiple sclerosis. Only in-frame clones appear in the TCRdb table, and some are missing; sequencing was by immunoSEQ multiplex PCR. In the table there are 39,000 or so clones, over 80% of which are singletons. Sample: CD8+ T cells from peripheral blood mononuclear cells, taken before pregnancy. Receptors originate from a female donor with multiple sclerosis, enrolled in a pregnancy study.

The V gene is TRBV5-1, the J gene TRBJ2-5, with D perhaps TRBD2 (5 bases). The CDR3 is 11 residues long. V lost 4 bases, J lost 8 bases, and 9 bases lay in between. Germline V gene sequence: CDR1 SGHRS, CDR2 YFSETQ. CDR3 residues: CASSISVTQYF. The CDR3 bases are TGCGCCAGCAGCATTAGCGTCACCCAGTACTTC.

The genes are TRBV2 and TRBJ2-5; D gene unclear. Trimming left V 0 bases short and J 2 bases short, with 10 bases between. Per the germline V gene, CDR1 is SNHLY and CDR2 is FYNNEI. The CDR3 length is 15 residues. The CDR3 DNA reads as TGTGCCAGCAGTGAAGCGGTTGGCAGACAAGAGACCCAGTACTTC. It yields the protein CASSEAVGRQETQYF.

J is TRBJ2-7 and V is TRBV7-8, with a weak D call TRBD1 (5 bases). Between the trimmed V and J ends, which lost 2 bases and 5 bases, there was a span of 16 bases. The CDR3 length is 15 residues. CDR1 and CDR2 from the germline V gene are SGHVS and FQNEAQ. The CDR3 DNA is TGTGCCAGCAGCTTACCCCCCCAGGGCGCTCACGAGCAGTACTTC. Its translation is CASSLPPQGAHEQYF.

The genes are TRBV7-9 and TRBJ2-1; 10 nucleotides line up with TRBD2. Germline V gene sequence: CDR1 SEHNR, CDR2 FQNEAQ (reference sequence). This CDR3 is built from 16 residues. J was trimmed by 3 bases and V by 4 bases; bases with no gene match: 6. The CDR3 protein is CASSSPSGGIYNEQFF. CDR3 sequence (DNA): TGTGCCAGCAGCTCGCCTAGCGGGGGCATCTACAATGAGCAGTTCTTC. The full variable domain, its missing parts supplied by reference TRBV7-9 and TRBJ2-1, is DTGVSQNPRHKITKRGQNVTFRCDPISEHNRLYWYRQTLGQGPEFLTYFQNEAQLEKSRLLSDRFSAERPKGSFSTLEIQRTEQGDSAMYLCASSSPSGGIYNEQFFGPGTRLTVL.

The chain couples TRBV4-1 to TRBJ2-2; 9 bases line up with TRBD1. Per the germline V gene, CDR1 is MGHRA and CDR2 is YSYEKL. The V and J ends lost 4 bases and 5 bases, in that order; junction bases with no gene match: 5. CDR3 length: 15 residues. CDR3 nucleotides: TGCGCCAGCAGCCTCCGGGACAGGGAAACCGGGGAGCTGTTTTTT. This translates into CASSLRDRETGELFF.

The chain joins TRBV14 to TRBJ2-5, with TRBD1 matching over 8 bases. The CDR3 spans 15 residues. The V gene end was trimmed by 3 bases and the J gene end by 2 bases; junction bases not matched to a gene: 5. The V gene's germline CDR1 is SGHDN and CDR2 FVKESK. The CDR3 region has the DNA TGTGCCAGCAGCCAGTGGGACAGGTCGCAAGAGACCCAGTACTTC. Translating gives CASSQWDRSQETQYF.

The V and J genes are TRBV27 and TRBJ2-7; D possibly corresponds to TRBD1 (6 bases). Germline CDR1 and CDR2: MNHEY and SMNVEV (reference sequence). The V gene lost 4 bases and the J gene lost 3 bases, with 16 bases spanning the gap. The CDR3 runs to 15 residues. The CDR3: CASSSRRNRVYEQYF. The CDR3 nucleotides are TGTGCCAGCAGTTCGCGCCGGAACAGGGTCTACGAGCAGTACTTC.

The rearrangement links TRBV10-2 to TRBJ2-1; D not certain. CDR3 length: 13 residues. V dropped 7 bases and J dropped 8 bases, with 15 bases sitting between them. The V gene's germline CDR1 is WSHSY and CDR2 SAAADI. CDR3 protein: CASTLSLGHEQFF. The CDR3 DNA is TGCGCCAGCACACTTTCTCTGGGCCATGAGCAGTTCTTC.

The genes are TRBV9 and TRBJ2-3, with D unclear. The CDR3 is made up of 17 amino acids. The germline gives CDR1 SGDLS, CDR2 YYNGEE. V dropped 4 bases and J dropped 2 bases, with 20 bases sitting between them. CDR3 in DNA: TGTGCCAGCAGCCCTCACAGTCGTCATTTCCCCACAGATACGCAGTATTTT. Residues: CASSPHSRHFPTDTQYF.

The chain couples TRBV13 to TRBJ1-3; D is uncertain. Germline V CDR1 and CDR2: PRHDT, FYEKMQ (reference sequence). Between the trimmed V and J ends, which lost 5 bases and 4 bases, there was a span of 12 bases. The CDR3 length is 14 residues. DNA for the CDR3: TGTGCCAGCAGCCTCAAGTCGAGGGGAAACACCATATATTTT. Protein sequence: CASSLKSRGNTIYF.

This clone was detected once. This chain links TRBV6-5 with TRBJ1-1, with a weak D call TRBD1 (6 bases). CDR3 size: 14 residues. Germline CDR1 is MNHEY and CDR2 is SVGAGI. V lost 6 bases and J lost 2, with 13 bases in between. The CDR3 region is CASSSRGPNTEAFF. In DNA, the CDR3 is TGTGCCAGCAGCAGCAGGGGCCCCAACACTGAAGCTTTCTTT.

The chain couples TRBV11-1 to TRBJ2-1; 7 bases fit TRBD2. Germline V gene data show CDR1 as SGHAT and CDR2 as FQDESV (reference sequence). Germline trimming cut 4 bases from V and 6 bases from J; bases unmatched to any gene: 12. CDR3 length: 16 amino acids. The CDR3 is CASSSLSGRAPNEQFF. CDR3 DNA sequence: TGTGCCAGCAGCTCCCTGTCGGGGAGGGCCCCCAATGAGCAGTTCTTC.

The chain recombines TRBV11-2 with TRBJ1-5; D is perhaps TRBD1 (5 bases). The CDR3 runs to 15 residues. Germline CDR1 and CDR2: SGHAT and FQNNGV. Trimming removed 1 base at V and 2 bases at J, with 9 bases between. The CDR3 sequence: CASSLAGGGNQPQHF. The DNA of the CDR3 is TGTGCCAGCAGCTTAGCTGGAGGGGGCAATCAGCCCCAGCATTTT.

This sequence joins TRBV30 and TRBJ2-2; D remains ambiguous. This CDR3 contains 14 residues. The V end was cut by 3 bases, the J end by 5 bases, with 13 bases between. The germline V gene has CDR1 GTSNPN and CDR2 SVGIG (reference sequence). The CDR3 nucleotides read TGTGCCTGGAGCGCGACTGACTTGACCGGGGAGCTGTTTTTT. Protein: CAWSATDLTGELFF.

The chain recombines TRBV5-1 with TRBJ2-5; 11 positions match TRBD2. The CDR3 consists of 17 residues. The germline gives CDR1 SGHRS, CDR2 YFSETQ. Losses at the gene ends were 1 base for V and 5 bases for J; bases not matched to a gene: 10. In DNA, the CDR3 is TGCGCCAGCAGCTTGCCGTCTAGCGGGAGGACGCGGGAGACCCAGTACTTC. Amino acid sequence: CASSLPSSGRTRETQYF.

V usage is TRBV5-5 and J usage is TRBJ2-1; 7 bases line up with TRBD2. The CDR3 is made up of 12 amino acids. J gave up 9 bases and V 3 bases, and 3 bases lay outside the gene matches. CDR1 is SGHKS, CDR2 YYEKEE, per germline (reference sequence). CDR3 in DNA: TGTGCCAGCAGCTCAACTAGCGTTGAGCAGTTCTTC. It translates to CASSSTSVEQFF.

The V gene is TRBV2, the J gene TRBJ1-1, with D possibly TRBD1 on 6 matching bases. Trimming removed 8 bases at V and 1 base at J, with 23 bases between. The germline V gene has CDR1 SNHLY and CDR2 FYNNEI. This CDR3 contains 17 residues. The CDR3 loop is CASPLGRGAAGNTEAFF. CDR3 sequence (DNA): TGTGCCAGCCCTCTGGGCAGGGGAGCGGCAGGGAACACTGAAGCTTTCTTT.